These 15 T cell receptor beta chains originate from one sample sequenced in a study of blood T cell repertoires in COVID-19 (dated by TCRdb to between 2020 and 2021). Libraries were made using the immunoSEQ multiplex PCR assay. TCRdb carries this immuneACCESS record with in-frame sequences only. Its versions omit some clonotypes, under half of them owing to an unresolved V gene in the studies checked, with the rest unexplained. The sample table shows about 200,000 clones, and around 80% are seen once. The top ten constitute about 12% of the sample. Sequencing was carried out using peripheral blood. Receptors originate from a middle-aged woman with acute or convalescent COVID-19.

This clone was detected a few times. The CDR3 DNA reads as TGTGCCACCGCGCCTAGCGGGAGAAATGAGCAGTTCTTC. Translation gives CATAPSGRNEQFF. The chain links TRBV24-1 to TRBJ2-1; 10 bases match TRBD2. Germline V gene sequence: CDR1 KGHDR, CDR2 SFDVKD. Unmatched junction bases numbered 5, after V lost 9 bases and J lost 7 bases. The CDR3 is 13 residues long.

The chain is built from TRBV12-3 or TRBV12-4 and TRBJ2-7, with a weak D call TRBD2 (5 bases). This CDR3 has 13 amino acids. V lost 6 bases and J lost 0, with 9 bases in between. The CDR3 DNA reads as TGTGCCAGCAGACCGGGGTACTCCTACGAGCAGTACTTC. Translation gives CASRPGYSYEQYF.

CDR3 protein: CATTTGRVHTIYF. The CDR3 DNA is TGTGCCACCACCACAGGCAGGGTACACACCATATATTTT. The chain joins TRBV24-1 to TRBJ1-3, with D possibly matching TRBD1 (5 bases). Germline CDR1 and CDR2: KGHDR and SFDVKD. V was cut by 8 bases and J by 8 bases, with 15 bases left in between. The CDR3 has 13 amino acids.

V gene TRBV9 combines with J gene TRBJ2-5; 8 nucleotides line up with TRBD1. Germline values: CDR1 SGDLS, CDR2 YYNGEE. V lost 3 bases, J lost 7 bases, and 14 bases stayed unmatched. The CDR3 has 16 residues. CDR3 residues: CASSAQGANPGATQYF. The CDR3 region has the DNA TGTGCCAGCAGCGCCCAGGGGGCGAATCCTGGAGCGACCCAGTACTTC. The full variable domain, rest sourced from reference TRBV9 and TRBJ2-5, is DSGVTQTPKHLITATGQRVTLRCSPRSGDLSVYWYQQSLDQGLQFLIQYYNGEERAKGNILERFSAQQFPDLHSELNLSSLELGDSALYFCASSAQGANPGATQYFGPGTRLLVL.

This clone was found a few times. V gene TRBV6-6 combines with J gene TRBJ1-1; D remains ambiguous. Germline loops: CDR1 MNHNY, CDR2 SVGAGI (reference sequence). Trimming left V 2 bases short and J 11 bases short, with 9 bases between. The length of the CDR3 is 11 residues. The CDR3 DNA reads TGTGCCAGCAGTTACCTCACCGCGGCTTTCTTT. Translating it yields CASSYLTAAFF.

The genes are TRBV7-4 and TRBJ1-5, with 7 bases matching TRBD1. After removal of 5 bases from V and 0 bases from J, the junction contained 7 bases not matched to a gene. This CDR3 contains 16 residues. CDR1 is SGHVT and CDR2 is SQSDAQ in the germline V gene. The CDR3 spells CASSPTGTSSNQPQHF. DNA for the CDR3: TGTGCCAGCAGCCCGACAGGGACTTCTAGCAATCAGCCCCAGCATTTT.

The gene calls are TRBV27 and TRBJ2-2; 7 nucleotides agree with TRBD1. Germline values: CDR1 MNHEY, CDR2 SMNVEV (reference sequence). This CDR3 spans 13 amino acids. V trimming: 6 bases; J trimming: 5 bases; junction bases outside the gene matches: 3. The CDR3 is CASRGTVTGELFF. CDR3 in DNA: TGTGCCAGCAGGGGGACAGTTACCGGGGAGCTGTTTTTT.

CDR3 in amino acids: CASRSQNTGELFF. The DNA of the CDR3 is TGTGCCAGCAGGTCACAGAACACCGGGGAGCTGTTTTTT. V and J are TRBV2 and TRBJ2-2; D is undetermined. Deletions cut 6 bases from V and 1 base from J, with 6 bases between. The CDR3 extends over 13 amino acids. In germline, CDR1 is SNHLY, CDR2 FYNNEI.

The chain has TRBV19 and TRBJ2-1; 10 nucleotides align to TRBD1. This CDR3 spans 13 amino acids. The J segment lost 8 bases and the V segment lost 4 bases, leaving 2 bases of the junction unmatched. Germline-derived CDR1 and CDR2 are LNHDA and SQIVND (reference sequence). Here the CDR3 reads CASSRDRGDEQFF. The CDR3 nucleotides are TGTGCCAGTAGTAGGGACAGGGGAGATGAGCAGTTCTTC.

This sequence joins TRBV10-2 and TRBJ1-1; 8 bases align to TRBD1. Germline CDR1 is WSHSY and CDR2 is SAAADI. The CDR3 spans 17 residues. Trimming took 2 bases from V and 4 from J; bases not matched to a gene: 12. CDR3 in amino acids: CASSERDRGRGSTEAFF. The CDR3 DNA is TGCGCCAGCAGTGAGAGAGACAGGGGACGAGGGTCCACTGAAGCTTTCTTT.

This chain connects TRBV27 to TRBJ2-7; possibly TRBD2 for D (6 bases). Per germline, CDR1 MNHEY and CDR2 SMNVEV (reference sequence). This CDR3 has 15 residues. Trimming cost V 2 bases and J 2 bases, with 13 bases left between them. For the CDR3, the DNA is TGTGCCAGCAGTTTAGGAGGGTTTCTCCCCTACGAGCAGTACTTC. This gives the protein CASSLGGFLPYEQYF.

The sample holds one count of this clone. CDR3 nucleotides: TGCGCCAGCAGCTTGTCAGGGGTGGATAATTCACCCCTCCACTTT. Translation gives CASSLSGVDNSPLHF. The V and J genes are TRBV5-1 and TRBJ1-6, with D possibly TRBD1 on 6 matching bases. The germline V gene has CDR1 SGHRS and CDR2 YFSETQ. Trimming cost V 1 base and J 5 bases, with 10 bases left between them. The CDR3 covers 15 residues.

The chain employs TRBV2 and TRBJ2-1; D possibly corresponds to TRBD2 (6 bases). The germline V gene encodes CDR1 SNHLY and CDR2 FYNNEI. V lost 4 bases and J 4 bases, leaving 11 bases between the germline ends. This CDR3 is built from 14 residues. Here the CDR3 reads CASSAPGLYNEQFF. For the CDR3, the DNA is TGTGCCAGCAGTGCCCCTGGACTATACAATGAGCAGTTCTTC.

The rearrangement uses TRBV7-9 and TRBJ1-5, with D perhaps TRBD1 (6 bases). The CDR3 is made up of 13 amino acids. V lost 6 bases and J 6 bases, leaving 12 bases between the germline ends. From germline, CDR1 is SEHNR and CDR2 FQNEAQ (reference sequence). In DNA form, the CDR3 reads TGTGCCAGCAGAGCGACAGGTGCTCAGCCCCAGCATTTT. Amino acids: CASRATGAQPQHF.

The gene calls are TRBV27 and TRBJ2-7; TRBD1 agrees at 7 bases. Germline CDR1 MNHEY, CDR2 SMNVEV (reference sequence). J gave up 1 base and V 6 bases, and 6 bases lay outside the gene matches. The CDR3 has 14 amino acids. In DNA form, the CDR3 reads TGTGCCAGCAGCTATACGGACAGGTCCTACGAGCAGTACTTC. This encodes CASSYTDRSYEQYF.